This entry describes one T cell receptor beta chain. Other DNA sequences within the sample encode an identical CDR3. This record comes from a study of blood T cell repertoires in COVID-19. About the research overall: Whether acute or convalescent, the COVID-19 samples came from the United States, Italy and Spain. T cells, B-cell-depleted T cells, or PBMCs supplied cDNA or gDNA.

The CDR3 is made up of 15 amino acids. V was clipped by 3 bases and J by 6 bases; unmatched bases: 8. Per the germline V gene, CDR1 is MNHNS and CDR2 is SASEGT. Original methodology: Estimation of nucleated cell counts was performed using reference gene primer amplification. Assay used: immunoSEQ multiplex PCR; TCRdb lists only in-frame clones, some missing. That table supplies the V and J calls and clone size; D and trimming were determined from the DNA. The sample holds over 200,000 clones, less than 90% seen once. V is TRBV6-1 and J is TRBJ2-3, with 8 bases that match TRBD2. The clonotype was recovered from a man between 60 and 75 years old who had recovered from COVID-19. Material for sequencing was peripheral blood. CDR3 nucleotide sequence: TGTGCCAGCAGTGAGTCCGGGGGGGCAGTTGATACGCAGTATTTT. Its translation is CASSESGGAVDTQYF.